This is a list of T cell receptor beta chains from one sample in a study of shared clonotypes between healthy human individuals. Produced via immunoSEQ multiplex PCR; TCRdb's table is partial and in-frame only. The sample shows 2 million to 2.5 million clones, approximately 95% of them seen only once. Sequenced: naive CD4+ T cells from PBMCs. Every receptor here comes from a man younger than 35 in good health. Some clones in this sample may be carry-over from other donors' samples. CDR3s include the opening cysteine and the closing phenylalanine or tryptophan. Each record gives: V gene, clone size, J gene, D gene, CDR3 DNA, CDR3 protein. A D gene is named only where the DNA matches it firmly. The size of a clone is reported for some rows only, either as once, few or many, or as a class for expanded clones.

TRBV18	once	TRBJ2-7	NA	TGTGCCAGCTCACCACGGGCCAGGAGCTACGAGCAGTACTTC	CASSPRARSYEQYF
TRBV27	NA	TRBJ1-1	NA	TGTGCCAGCACCCCAGTGAGTAGGACTGAAGCTTTCTTT	CASTPVSRTEAFF
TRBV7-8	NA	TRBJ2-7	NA	TGTGCCAGCAGCTTAGGGGGTATCAGCTCCTACGAGCAGTACTTC	CASSLGGISSYEQYF
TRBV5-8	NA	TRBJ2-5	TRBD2	TGTGCCAGCAGCTTGGAAGCTAGCGGGAGGGCCGCGAAGACCCAGTACTTC	CASSLEASGRAAKTQYF
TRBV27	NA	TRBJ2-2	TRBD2	TGTGCCAGTAAGACTAGCGTGGCCGGGGAGCTGTTTTTT	CASKTSVAGELFF
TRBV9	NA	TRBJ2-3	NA	TGTGCCAGCAGCCAGTCATCCGGTTCTTCCGATACGCAGTATTTT	CASSQSSGSSDTQYF
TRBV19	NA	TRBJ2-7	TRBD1	TGTGCCAGTAGTAGGGGGACAGGCAGCTCCTACGAGCAGTACTTC	CASSRGTGSSYEQYF
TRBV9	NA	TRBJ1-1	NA	TGTGCCAGCAGCGCTCAGGGACCAGGTCCCCTTTACACTGAAGCTTTCTTT	CASSAQGPGPLYTEAFF
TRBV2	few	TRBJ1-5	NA	TGTGCCAGCAGCCTTGTCCGGGACAGCAATCAGCCCCAGCATTTT	CASSLVRDSNQPQHF
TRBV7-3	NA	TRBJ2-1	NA	TGTGCCAGCAGCACCTCCGGTTCGCCTGAGCAGTTCTTC	CASSTSGSPEQFF
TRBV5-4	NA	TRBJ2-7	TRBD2	TGTGCCAGCAGCCGGACTAGCGGGACACCCTACGAGCAGTACTTC	CASSRTSGTPYEQYF
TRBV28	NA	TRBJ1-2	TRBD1	TGTGCCAGCAGTTTATTACGGGACAGGGGAGGCGGCTACACCTTC	CASSLLRDRGGGYTF
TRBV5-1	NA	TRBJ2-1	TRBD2	TGCGCCAGCAGTAAGACTAGCGGGAGACATAATGAGCAGTTCTTC	CASSKTSGRHNEQFF
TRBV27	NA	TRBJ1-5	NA	TGTGCCAGCAGTTTTTACGAAGGAGAGGGTCTTCAGCCCCAGCATTTT	CASSFYEGEGLQPQHF
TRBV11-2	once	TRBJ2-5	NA	TGTGCCAGCAGCTTAGGTTCCTTGGGGCGAGAGACCCAGTACTTC	CASSLGSLGRETQYF
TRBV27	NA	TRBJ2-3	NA	TGTGCCAGCAGTTTACTGGGACTCACAGATACGCAGTATTTT	CASSLLGLTDTQYF
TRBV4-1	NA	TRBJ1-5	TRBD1	TGCGCCAGCAGCCAAGAGGCGAAGGGGGCAAGGGATCAGCCCCAGCATTTT	CASSQEAKGARDQPQHF
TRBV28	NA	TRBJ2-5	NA	TGTGCCAGCTCCCGTCCGGGCAGGGCGGAGACCCAGTACTTC	CASSRPGRAETQYF
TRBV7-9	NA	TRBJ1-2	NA	TGTGCCAGCCAACGTTTAAACGGGGGCTACACCTTC	CASQRLNGGYTF
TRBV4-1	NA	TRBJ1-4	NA	TGCGCCAGCAGCCAAGATCGGGCAGGGGCCCTTGCAACTAATGAAAAACTGTTTTTT	CASSQDRAGALATNEKLFF
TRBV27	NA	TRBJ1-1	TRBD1	TGTGCCAGCAGTTCCTCCCGGACAGGGCGCAGGAGGGCTTTCTTT	CASSSSRTGRRRAFF
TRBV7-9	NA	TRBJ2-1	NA	TGTGCCAGCAGCTTAGCGAAAGGTCCGTTCTTC	CASSLAKGPFF
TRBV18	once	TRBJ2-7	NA	TGTGCCAGCTCACCAGGGACACTAACCTACGAGCAGTACTTC	CASSPGTLTYEQYF
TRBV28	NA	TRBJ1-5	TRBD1	TGTGCCAGCAGTTTAATTCGGGACAGCGGACATCAGCCCCAGCATTTT	CASSLIRDSGHQPQHF
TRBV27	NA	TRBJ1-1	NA	TGTGCCAGCAGTTTTAAGGCGAACACTGAAGCTTTCTTT	CASSFKANTEAFF
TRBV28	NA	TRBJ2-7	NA	TGTGCCAGCAGTGGGCCGCGGCACTCCTACGAGCAGTACTTC	CASSGPRHSYEQYF
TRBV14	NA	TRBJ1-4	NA	TGTGCCAGCAGCTGGGGGGAAAAACTGTTTTTT	CASSWGEKLFF
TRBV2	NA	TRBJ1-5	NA	TGTGCCAGCACCCCCGATAGCAATCAGCCCCAGCATTTT	CASTPDSNQPQHF